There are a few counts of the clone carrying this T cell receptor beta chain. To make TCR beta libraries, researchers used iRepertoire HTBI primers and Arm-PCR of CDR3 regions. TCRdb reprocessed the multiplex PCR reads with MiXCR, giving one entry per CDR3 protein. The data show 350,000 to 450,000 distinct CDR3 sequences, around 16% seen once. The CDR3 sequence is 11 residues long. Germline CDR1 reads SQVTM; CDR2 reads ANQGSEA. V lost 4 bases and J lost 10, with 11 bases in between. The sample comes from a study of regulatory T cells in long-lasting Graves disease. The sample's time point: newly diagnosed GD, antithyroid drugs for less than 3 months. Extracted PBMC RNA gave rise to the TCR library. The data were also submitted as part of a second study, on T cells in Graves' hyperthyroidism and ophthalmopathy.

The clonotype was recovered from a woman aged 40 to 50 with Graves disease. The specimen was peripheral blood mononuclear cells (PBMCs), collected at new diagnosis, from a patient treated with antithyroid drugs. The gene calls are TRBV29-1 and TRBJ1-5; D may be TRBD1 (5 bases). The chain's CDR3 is CSVGGDGPQHF. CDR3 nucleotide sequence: TGCAGCGTTGGAGGGGATGGACCCCAGCATTTT. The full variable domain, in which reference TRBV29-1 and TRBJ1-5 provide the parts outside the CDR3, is SAVISQKPSRDICQRGTSLTIQCQVDSQVTMMFWYRQQPGQSLTLIATANQGSEATYESGFVIDKFPISRPNLTFSTLTVSNMSPEDSSIYLCSVGGDGPQHFGDGTRLSIL.